Below are 9 T cell receptor beta chains sequenced from a single sample in a study of CD8+CD57+ T cells in acquired aplastic anemia. CDR3 and TCR beta VDJ profiling relied on a genomic DNA template. TCRdb ran MiXCR on the reads and lists one entry per CDR3 protein. The sample shows 100,000 to 150,000 distinct CDR3 sequences, about half of them seen only once. The sequenced sample was sorted CD4+, CD8+, or CD8+CD57+ T cells (not recorded which) from PBMCs. Receptors originate from a human donor in good health, serving as a control.

The genes are TRBV10-3 and TRBJ1-1; TRBD1 is a possible D gene (6 bases). CDR3 size: 13 residues. Per the germline V gene, CDR1 is ENHRY and CDR2 is SYGVKD. Trimming took 10 bases from V and 1 from J, leaving 13 bases between them. This chain's CDR3 is CASKGQSNTEAFF. The CDR3 nucleotides are TGTGCCAGCAAAGGACAGTCGAACACTGAAGCTTTCTTT.

V usage is TRBV7-2 and J usage is TRBJ1-2, with D perhaps TRBD1 (6 bases). Germline V gene sequence: CDR1 SGHTA, CDR2 FQGNSA. V lost 5 bases and J 6 bases, leaving 16 bases between the germline ends. The CDR3 covers 14 residues. The CDR3, as DNA: TGTGCCAGCAGCGCTGTGGGACAACGCGATGGCTACACCTTC. Translation: CASSAVGQRDGYTF.

The V gene is TRBV7-2, the J gene TRBJ1-3, with 7 positions matching TRBD1. This CDR3 comprises 15 residues. The V gene's germline CDR1 is SGHTA and CDR2 FQGNSA. Unmatched junction bases numbered 3, after V lost 1 base and J lost 3 bases. Here the CDR3 DNA reads TGTGCCAGCAGCTTAGAGTCAGGGGGTGGAAACACCATATATTTT. Translation gives CASSLESGGGNTIYF.

This chain links TRBV7-2 with TRBJ1-1; TRBD1 might be the D (5 bases). This CDR3 region has 15 residues. Between the trimmed V and J ends, which lost 6 bases and 2 bases, there was a span of 16 bases. CDR1 and CDR2 from the germline V gene are SGHTA and FQGNSA. This chain's CDR3 is CASSHSAGANTEAFF. CDR3 nucleotide sequence: TGTGCCAGCAGTCATAGCGCCGGGGCAAACACTGAAGCTTTCTTT.

This clonotype came up many times. The CDR3 sequence: CASSLHPIDTGELFF. DNA of the CDR3: TGCGCCAGCAGCTTGCACCCAATCGACACCGGGGAGCTGTTTTTT. This rearrangement joins TRBV5-1 to TRBJ2-2, with unresolved D. CDR3 length equals 15 residues. V was cut by 1 base and J by 3 bases, with 10 bases left in between. The germline V gene has CDR1 SGHRS and CDR2 YFSETQ.

This clonotype has just a few counts. CDR3 region: CASSRQGYGYTF. The CDR3, as DNA: TGTGCCAGCAGCCGTCAGGGCTATGGCTACACCTTC. This rearrangement joins TRBV7-8 to TRBJ1-2, with TRBD1 as a possible D gene (5 bases). The germline V gene has CDR1 SGHVS and CDR2 FQNEAQ. The V gene lost 5 bases and the J gene lost 4 bases, with 8 bases spanning the gap. This CDR3 contains 12 residues. The whole variable domain, filled in from reference TRBV7-8 and TRBJ1-2, reads GAGVSQSPRYKVAKRGQDVALRCDPISGHVSLFWYQQALGQGPEFLTYFQNEAQLDKSGLPSDRFFAERPEGSVSTLKIQRTQQEDSAVYLCASSRQGYGYTFGSGTRLTVV.

The gene calls are TRBV5-1 and TRBJ1-6, with D perhaps TRBD1 (6 bases). In germline, CDR1 is SGHRS, CDR2 YFSETQ. V lost 0 bases to trimming and J lost 5 bases, with 9 bases between them. This CDR3 comprises 15 residues. In DNA form, the CDR3 reads TGCGCCAGCAGCTTGGTTGGGGGCAATAATTCACCCCTCCACTTT. It yields the protein CASSLVGGNNSPLHF.

The CDR3 DNA follows: TGTGCCAGCAGCGTAGTCGGGACACCCCATTCACCCCTCCACTTT. Its translation is CASSVVGTPHSPLHF. V usage is TRBV9 and J usage is TRBJ1-6, with D possibly TRBD1 on 6 matching bases. In germline, CDR1 is SGDLS, CDR2 YYNGEE. The CDR3 is 15 amino acids. Trimming shortened V by 0 bases and J by 8 bases, and 12 bases separated the two germline ends.

The chain has TRBV13 and TRBJ2-7, with TRBD2 identical over 11 bases. Germline V CDR1 and CDR2: PRHDT, FYEKMQ (reference sequence). The CDR3 has 14 amino acids. J was trimmed by 5 bases and V by 6 bases; bases with no gene match: 6. The CDR3 DNA reads TGTGCCAGCAGTCTTAGCGGGGGGGCCAACGAGCAGTACTTC. This codes for CASSLSGGANEQYF. The full variable domain, with the rest looked up from reference TRBV13 and TRBJ2-7, is AAGVIQSPRHLIKEKRETATLKCYPIPRHDTVYWYQQGPGQDPQFLISFYEKMQSDKGSIPDRFSAQQFSDYHSELNMSSLELGDSALYFCASSLSGGANEQYFGPGTRLTVT.